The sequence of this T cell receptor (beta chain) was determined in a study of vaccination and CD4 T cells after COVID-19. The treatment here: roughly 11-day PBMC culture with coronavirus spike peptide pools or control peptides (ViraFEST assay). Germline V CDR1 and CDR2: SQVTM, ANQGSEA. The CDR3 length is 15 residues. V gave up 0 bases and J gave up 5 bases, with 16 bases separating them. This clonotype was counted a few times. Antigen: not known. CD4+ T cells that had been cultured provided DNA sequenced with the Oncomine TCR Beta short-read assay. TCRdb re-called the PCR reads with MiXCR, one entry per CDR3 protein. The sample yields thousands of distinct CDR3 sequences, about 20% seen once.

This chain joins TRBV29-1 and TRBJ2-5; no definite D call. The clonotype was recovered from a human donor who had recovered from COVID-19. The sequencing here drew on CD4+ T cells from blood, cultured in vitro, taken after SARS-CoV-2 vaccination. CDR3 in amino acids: CSVEDKDVTGETQYF. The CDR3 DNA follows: TGCAGCGTTGAAGATAAAGACGTAACCGGGGAGACCCAGTACTTC.